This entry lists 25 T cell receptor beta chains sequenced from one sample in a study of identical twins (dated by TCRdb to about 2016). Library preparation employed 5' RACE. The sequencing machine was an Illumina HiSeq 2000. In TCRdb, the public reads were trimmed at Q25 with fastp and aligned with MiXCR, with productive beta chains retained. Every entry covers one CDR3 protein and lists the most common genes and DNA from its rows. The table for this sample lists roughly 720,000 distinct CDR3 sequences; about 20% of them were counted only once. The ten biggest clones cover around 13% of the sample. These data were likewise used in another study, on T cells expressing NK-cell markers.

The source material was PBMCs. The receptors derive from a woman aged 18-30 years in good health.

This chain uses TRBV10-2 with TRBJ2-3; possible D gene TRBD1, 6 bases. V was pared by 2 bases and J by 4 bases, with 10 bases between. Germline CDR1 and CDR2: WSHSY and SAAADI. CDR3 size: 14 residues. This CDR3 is CASSEIGGADTQYF. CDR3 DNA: TGCGCCAGCAGTGAGATTGGGGGCGCAGATACGCAGTATTTT.

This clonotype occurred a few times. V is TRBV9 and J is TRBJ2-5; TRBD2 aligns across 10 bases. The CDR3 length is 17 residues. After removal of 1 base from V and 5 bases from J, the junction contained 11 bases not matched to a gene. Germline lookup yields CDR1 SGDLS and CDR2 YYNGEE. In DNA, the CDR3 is TGTGCCAGCAGCGTAATGCCTAGCGGGGGTGCTATGGAGACCCAGTACTTC. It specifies CASSVMPSGGAMETQYF.

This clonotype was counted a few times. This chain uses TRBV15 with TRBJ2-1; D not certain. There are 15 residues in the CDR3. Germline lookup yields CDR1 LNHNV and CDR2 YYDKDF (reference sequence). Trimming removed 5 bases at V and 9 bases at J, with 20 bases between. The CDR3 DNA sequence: TGTGCCACCAGCTTAGGCGGAATCTTTAGGGTTGAGCAGTTCTTC. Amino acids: CATSLGGIFRVEQFF.

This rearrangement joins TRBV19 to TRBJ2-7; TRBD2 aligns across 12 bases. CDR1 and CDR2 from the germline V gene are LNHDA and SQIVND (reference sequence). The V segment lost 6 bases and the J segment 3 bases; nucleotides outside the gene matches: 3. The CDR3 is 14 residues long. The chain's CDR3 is CASRVTSGSYEQYF. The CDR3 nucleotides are TGTGCCAGTAGGGTGACTAGCGGGAGCTACGAGCAGTACTTC.

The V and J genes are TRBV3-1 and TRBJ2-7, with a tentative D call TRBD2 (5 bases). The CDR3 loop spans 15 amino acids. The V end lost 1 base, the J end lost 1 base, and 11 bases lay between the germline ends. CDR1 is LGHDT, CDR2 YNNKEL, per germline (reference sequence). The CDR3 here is CASSQALLGSYEQYF. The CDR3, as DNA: TGTGCCAGCAGCCAAGCCTTACTAGGGTCCTACGAGCAGTACTTC.

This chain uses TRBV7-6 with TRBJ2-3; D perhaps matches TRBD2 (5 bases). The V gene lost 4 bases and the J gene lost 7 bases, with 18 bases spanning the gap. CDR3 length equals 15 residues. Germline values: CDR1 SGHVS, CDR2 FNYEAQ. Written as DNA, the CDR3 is TGTGCCAGCAGCTCGGCGAGCGGCCCCATTTATACGCAGTATTTT. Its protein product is CASSSASGPIYTQYF.

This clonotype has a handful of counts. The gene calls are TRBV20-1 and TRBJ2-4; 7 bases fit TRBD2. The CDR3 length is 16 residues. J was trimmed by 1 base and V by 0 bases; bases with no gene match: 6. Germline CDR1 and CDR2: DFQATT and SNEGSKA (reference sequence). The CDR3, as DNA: TGCAGTGCTAGAGACCGACTAGCCGCGGCCAAAAACATTCAGTACTTC. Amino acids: CSARDRLAAAKNIQYF.

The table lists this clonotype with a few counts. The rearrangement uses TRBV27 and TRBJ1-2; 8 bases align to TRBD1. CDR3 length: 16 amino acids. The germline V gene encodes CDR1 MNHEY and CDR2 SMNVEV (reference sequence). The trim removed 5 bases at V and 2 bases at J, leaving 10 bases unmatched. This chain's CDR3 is CASSPYVDRVNYGYTF. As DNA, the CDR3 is TGTGCCAGCAGTCCATACGTGGACAGGGTCAACTATGGCTACACCTTC.

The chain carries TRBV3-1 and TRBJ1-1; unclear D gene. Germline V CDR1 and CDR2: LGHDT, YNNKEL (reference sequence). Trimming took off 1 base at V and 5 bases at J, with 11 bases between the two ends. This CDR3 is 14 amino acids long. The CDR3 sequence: CASSQGGHGTEAFF. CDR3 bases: TGTGCCAGCAGCCAAGGCGGCCACGGGACTGAAGCTTTCTTT. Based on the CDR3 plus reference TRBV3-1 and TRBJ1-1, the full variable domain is DTAVSQTPKYLVTQMGNDKSIKCEQNLGHDTMYWYKQDSKKFLKIMFSYNNKELIINETVPNRFSPKSPDKAHLNLHINSLELGDSAVYFCASSQGGHGTEAFFGQGTRLTVV.

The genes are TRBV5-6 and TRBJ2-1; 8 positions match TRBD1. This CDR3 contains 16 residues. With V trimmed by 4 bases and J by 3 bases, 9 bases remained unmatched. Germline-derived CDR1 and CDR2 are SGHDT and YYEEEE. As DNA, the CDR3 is TGTGCCAGCAGCGCGACCGGGACAGGAGTCTACAATGAGCAGTTCTTC. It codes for CASSATGTGVYNEQFF.

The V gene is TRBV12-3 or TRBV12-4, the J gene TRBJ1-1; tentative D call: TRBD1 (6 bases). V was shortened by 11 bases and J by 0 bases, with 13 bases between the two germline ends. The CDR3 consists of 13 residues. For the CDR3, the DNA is TGTGCCGTCAAACAGGGATTGAACACTGAAGCTTTCTTT. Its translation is CAVKQGLNTEAFF.

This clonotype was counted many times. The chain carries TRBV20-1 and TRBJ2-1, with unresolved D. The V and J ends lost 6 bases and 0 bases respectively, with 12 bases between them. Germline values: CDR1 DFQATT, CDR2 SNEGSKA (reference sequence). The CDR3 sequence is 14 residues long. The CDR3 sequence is CSAIIVSSYNEQFF. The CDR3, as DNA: TGCAGTGCCATTATAGTAAGCTCCTACAATGAGCAGTTCTTC.

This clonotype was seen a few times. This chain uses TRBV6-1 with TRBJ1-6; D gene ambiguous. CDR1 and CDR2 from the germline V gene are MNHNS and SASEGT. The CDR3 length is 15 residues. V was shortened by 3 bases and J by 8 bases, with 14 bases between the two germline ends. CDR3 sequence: CASSERRQPHSPLHF. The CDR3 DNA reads TGTGCCAGCAGTGAGAGAAGACAACCGCATTCACCCCTCCACTTT.

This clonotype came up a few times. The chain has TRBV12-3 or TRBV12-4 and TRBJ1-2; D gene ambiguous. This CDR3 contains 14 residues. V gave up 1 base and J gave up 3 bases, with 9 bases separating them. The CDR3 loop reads CASSLGAFHYGYTF. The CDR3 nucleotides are TGTGCCAGCAGTTTAGGTGCCTTCCACTATGGCTACACCTTC.

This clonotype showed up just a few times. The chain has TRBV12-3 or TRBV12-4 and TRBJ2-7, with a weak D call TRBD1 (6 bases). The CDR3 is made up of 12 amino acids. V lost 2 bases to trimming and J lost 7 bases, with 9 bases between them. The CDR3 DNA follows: TGTGCCAGCAGTTTACAGGGGATAGAGCAGTACTTC. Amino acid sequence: CASSLQGIEQYF.

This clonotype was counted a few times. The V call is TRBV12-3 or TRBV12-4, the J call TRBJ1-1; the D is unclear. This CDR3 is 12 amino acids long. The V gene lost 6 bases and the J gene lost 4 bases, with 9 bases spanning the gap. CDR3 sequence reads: CASRPRGTEAFF. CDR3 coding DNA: TGTGCCAGCAGGCCCCGCGGCACTGAAGCTTTCTTT.

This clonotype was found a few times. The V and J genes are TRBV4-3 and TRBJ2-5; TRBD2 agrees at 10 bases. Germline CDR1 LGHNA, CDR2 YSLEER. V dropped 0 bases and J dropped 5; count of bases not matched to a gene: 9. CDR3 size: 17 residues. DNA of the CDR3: TGCGCCAGCAGCCAAGATATTCTAGCGGGAGTGAGGGAGACCCAGTACTTC. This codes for CASSQDILAGVRETQYF.

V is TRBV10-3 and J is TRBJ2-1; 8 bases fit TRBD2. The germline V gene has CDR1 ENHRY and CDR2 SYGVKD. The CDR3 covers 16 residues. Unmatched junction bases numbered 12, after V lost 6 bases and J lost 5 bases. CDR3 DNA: TGTGCCATCAGGGGTGGACCAACCGGGGGGGACAATGAGCAGTTCTTC. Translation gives CAIRGGPTGGDNEQFF.

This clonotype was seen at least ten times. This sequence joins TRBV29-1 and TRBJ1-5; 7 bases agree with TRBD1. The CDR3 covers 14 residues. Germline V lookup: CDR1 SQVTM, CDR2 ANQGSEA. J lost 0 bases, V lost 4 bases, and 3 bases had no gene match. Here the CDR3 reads CSVVTGNSNQPQHF. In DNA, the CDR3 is TGCAGCGTTGTGACAGGGAATAGCAATCAGCCCCAGCATTTT.

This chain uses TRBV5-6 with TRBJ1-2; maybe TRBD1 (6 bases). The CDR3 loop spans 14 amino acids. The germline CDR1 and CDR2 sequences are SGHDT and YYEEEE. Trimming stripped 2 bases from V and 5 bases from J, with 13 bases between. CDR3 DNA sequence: TGTGCCAGCAGCTTACTGGACAGCTCTTATGGCTACACCTTC. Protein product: CASSLLDSSYGYTF.

The CDR3 spells CSGSGTGDDEQYF. CDR3 DNA: TGCAGCGGATCCGGGACAGGGGACGACGAGCAGTACTTC. The chain has TRBV29-1 and TRBJ2-7, with 10 bases that match TRBD1. The V gene end was trimmed by 7 bases and the J gene end by 5 bases; junction bases not matched to a gene: 8. Per germline, CDR1 SQVTM and CDR2 ANQGSEA. There are 13 residues in the CDR3.

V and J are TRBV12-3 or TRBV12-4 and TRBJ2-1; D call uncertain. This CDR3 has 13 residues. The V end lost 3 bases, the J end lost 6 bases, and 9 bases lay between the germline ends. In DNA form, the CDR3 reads TGTGCCAGCAGTTTCTCAAATGTCAATGAGCAGTTCTTC. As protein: CASSFSNVNEQFF.

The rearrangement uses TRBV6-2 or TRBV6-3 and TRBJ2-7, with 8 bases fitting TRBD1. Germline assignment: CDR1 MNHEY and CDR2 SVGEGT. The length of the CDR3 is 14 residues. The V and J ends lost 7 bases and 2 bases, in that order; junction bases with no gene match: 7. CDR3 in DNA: TGTGCCAGCACCAGACAGGGGTCGACCTACGAGCAGTACTTC. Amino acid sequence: CASTRQGSTYEQYF.

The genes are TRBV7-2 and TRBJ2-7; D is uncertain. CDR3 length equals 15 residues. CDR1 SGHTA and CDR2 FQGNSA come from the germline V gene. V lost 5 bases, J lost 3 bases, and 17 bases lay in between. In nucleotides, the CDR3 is TGTGCCAGCAGCCCCGTTGGGTTATCGGTCTACGAGCAGTACTTC. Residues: CASSPVGLSVYEQYF.

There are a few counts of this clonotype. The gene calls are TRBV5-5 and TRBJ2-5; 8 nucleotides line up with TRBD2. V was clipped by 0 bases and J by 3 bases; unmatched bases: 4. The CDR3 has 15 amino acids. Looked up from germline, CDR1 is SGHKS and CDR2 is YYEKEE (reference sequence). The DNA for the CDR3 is TGTGCCAGCAGCTTGGTCGGGAGGGTAGAAGAGACCCAGTACTTC. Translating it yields CASSLVGRVEETQYF.